This T cell receptor beta chain emerged from a study of OX40 agonist ivuxolimab in advanced cancers. This table comes from immunoSEQ multiplex PCR, and its TCRdb copy is limited to in-frame clones, with some not included. This sample carries some 70,000 clones, approximately 90% of them seen once, and the ten largest clones take 0.8% to 1.2%. The CDR3 consists of 15 residues. The V end was cut by 3 bases, the J end by 3 bases, with 12 bases between. Germline assignment: CDR1 SNHLY and CDR2 FYNNEI. The TCR was taken from an adult with an advanced solid tumor such as melanoma, head and neck, liver or kidney cancer. The sequencing used CD4+ or CD8+ T cells sorted from blood, collected in a trial of the OX40 agonist ivuxolimab. The chain carries TRBV2 and TRBJ2-4; maybe TRBD2 (6 bases). The CDR3 coding sequence is TGTGCCAGCAGTGATTCGGGGGACTTCAAAAACATTCAGTACTTC. Translated: CASSDSGDFKNIQYF.